The TCR beta chain under discussion was sequenced for a study of response to subunit inactivated influenza vaccine. Study-wide results and caveats: There was a suggestion from the authors that each seasonal influenza vaccination recruits few new T cells.

The V gene end was trimmed by 6 bases and the J gene end by 5 bases; junction bases not matched to a gene: 10. The CDR3 totals 14 residues. The germline V gene has CDR1 SQVTM and CDR2 ANQGSEA. Each CDR3 protein gets one entry after TCRdb re-called the RT-PCR reads with MiXCR. In the table there are a few hundred thousand distinct CDR3 sequences, about a fifth of which are singletons. This clonotype has ten or more counts. Its target is unknown. The specimen comprised PBMCs from blood, sampled approximately 20 months after vaccination. This clonotype originated in a man in his fifties or sixties who received an inactivated influenza vaccine. The chain combines TRBV29-1 with TRBJ1-2, with TRBD1 matching over 9 bases. The DNA of the CDR3 is TGCAGCGTCCAAGAATTGACAGGGGGATATGGCTACACCTTC. This translates into CSVQELTGGYGYTF.